This T cell receptor beta chain was recorded in a study of blood T cell repertoires in COVID-19 (dated by TCRdb to 2020 to 2022). As for the study more broadly: Samples from collaborators originated in the United States, Italy and Spain and spanned both the acute and convalescent phases of COVID-19. A de-identified subject ID, COVID-19 status, age in years and sex were almost always included in the sample metadata. Samples came from the ongoing ImmuneRACE study (first 160 participants) plus 1,254 subjects from 6 global collaborators. The material from the prospective study consisted of cDNA or gDNA derived from T cells, B-cell-depleted T cells, or PBMCs. Subjects who had been exposed to COVID-19, were actively infected with it, or had recovered from it provided the deeply sampled blood TCRbeta repertoires that made up the dataset. The repertoires were released in a freely available public database intended as a resource for research on the immune response to SARS-CoV-2. Where available, HLA class I and class II types were taken from metadata supplied by the sample provider and were not determined by assay-based typing. Results and caveats for the whole study, not just this receptor: How much clinical and demographic metadata was included differed by source and by participant, and the metadata was provided uncurated.

TCRbeta CDR3 regions were amplified from genomic DNA using the immunoSEQ Assay, a bias-controlled multiplex PCR. In the original analysis: The number of nucleated cells in each sample was estimated by amplification of reference gene primers within the assay. To quantify the absolute abundance of each unique TCRbeta CDR3 rearrangement, sequence reads were collapsed and filtered. For each sample, productive Simpson clonality was calculated as the square root of Simpson's diversity index across productive rearrangements. The clones in this table, taken by TCRdb from immuneACCESS, are in-frame only. Not every clone is retained; where verified, under half of the shortfall comes from an unresolved V gene, and the cause of the rest is unknown. Clone size and V and J calls were adopted from that table, with D and trimming inferred from the DNA. Within this sample are approximately 250,000 clones, with around nine tenths of them counted one time only. The top ten clones comprise 5.2% of the sample.

This clone is a singleton in its sample. Its antigen specificity is not known. No clone much larger than this one lies a single base away; base qualities are absent. The cysteine opens and the phenylalanine closes a CDR3 of 14 amino acids. The retained sequence is limited to the CDR3, 42 bases, with the frame set at the first base. The V end loses 3 bases and the J end loses 4 bases, and a stretch of 12 bases separates them. From a lookup of the germline V gene (reference sequence), CDR1 and CDR2 are DFQATT and SNEGSKA. One collaborating source in Seattle enrolled patients during active infection and followed them longitudinally through the course of disease. Collaborating institutions collected whole blood in K2EDTA tubes following their own protocols. For TCRbeta analysis, collaborators shipped samples as frozen whole blood, isolated PBMCs, or DNA extracted from either of those sample types.

The sequence is built from TRBV20-1 and TRBJ1-4; matching of 5 bases hints at TRBD1 as the D gene. The source is a woman aged 55-69 years with COVID-19, enrolled during active disease. Specimen: peripheral blood. This receptor has the CDR3 CSASPPGVNEKLFF. DNA sequence: TGCAGTGCTAGTCCCCCGGGGGTTAATGAAAAACTGTTTTTT.